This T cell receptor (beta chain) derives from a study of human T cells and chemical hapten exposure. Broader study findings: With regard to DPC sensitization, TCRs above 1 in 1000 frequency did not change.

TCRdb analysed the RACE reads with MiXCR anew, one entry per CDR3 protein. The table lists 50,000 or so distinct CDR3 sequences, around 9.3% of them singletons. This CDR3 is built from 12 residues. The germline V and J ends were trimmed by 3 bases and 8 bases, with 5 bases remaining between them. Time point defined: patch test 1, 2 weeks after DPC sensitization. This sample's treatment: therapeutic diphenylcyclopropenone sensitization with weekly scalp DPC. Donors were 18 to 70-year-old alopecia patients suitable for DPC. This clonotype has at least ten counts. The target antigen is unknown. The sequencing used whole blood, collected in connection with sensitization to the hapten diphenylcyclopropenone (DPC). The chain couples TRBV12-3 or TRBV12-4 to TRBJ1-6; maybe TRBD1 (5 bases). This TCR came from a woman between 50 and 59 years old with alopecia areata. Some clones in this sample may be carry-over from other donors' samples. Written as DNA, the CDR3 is TGTGCCAGCAGTTTGGGACATTCACCCCTCCACTTT. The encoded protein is CASSLGHSPLHF.